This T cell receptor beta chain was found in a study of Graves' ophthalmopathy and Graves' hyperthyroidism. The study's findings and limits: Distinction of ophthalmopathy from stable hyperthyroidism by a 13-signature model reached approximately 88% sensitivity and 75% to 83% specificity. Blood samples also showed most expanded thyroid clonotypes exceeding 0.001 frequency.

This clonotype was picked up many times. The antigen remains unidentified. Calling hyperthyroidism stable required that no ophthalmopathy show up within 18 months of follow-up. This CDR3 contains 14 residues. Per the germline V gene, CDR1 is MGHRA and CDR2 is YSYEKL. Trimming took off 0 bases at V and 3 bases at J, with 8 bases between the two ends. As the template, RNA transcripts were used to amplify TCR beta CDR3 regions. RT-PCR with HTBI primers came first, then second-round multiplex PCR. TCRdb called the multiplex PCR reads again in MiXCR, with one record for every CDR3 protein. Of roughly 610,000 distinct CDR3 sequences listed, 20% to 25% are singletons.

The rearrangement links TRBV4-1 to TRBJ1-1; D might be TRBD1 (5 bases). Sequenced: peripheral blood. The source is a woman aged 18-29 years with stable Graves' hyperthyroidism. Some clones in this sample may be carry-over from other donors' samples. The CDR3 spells CASSQDQGDTEAFF. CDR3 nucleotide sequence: TGCGCCAGCAGCCAAGATCAAGGGGACACTGAAGCTTTCTTT.